A selection of T cell receptor beta chains follows, all from one sample in a study of regulatory T cells in long-lasting Graves disease. Each CDR3 protein gets one entry after TCRdb re-called the multiplex PCR reads with MiXCR. The sample contains more than 300,000 distinct CDR3 sequences, roughly 15% of which appear only once. The data were also submitted as part of a second study, on T cells in Graves' hyperthyroidism and ophthalmopathy.

Material: peripheral blood mononuclear cells (PBMCs), obtained at new diagnosis, from a patient treated with antithyroid drugs. The receptors stem from a woman aged 18-29 years with Graves disease. Both conserved end residues are part of each CDR3. The order of the fields is V gene, J gene, clone size, CDR3 protein. Clone size is not always given. Where it is, it says once, few, many or a class for expanded clones.

v_call: TRBV15; j_call: TRBJ2-7; clone_size: many; cdr3_aa: CATSRAGTAPVYEQYF
v_call: TRBV20-1; j_call: TRBJ1-1; clone_size: many; cdr3_aa: CSAREGSGEWAEAFF
v_call: TRBV2; j_call: TRBJ2-7; clone_size: many; cdr3_aa: CASSYDRGGTATYEQYF
v_call: TRBV11-2; j_call: TRBJ2-7; clone_size: many; cdr3_aa: CASSFQPVYEQYF
v_call: TRBV6-5; j_call: TRBJ1-1; clone_size: many; cdr3_aa: CASSYLSGMSTEAFF
v_call: TRBV2; j_call: TRBJ2-5; clone_size: many; cdr3_aa: CASTSSGGWETQYF
v_call: TRBV6-1; j_call: TRBJ2-7; clone_size: many; cdr3_aa: CASSEVSGSTDEQYF
v_call: TRBV5-5; j_call: TRBJ2-5; clone_size: many; cdr3_aa: CASSPQTGRETQYF
v_call: TRBV15; j_call: TRBJ2-7; clone_size: few; cdr3_aa: CATSRDLKGPYEQYF
v_call: TRBV19; j_call: TRBJ1-5; clone_size: -; cdr3_aa: CASSWQAVNQPQHF
v_call: TRBV5-1; j_call: TRBJ2-7; clone_size: many; cdr3_aa: CASTRTRGLIPYEQYF
v_call: TRBV3-1; j_call: TRBJ2-2; clone_size: -; cdr3_aa: CASSQSVTGPPNTGELFF
v_call: TRBV27; j_call: TRBJ1-2; clone_size: -; cdr3_aa: CASSSGPQKGYTF
v_call: TRBV15; j_call: TRBJ2-7; clone_size: -; cdr3_aa: CATSKRRQGRNEQYF
v_call: TRBV20-1; j_call: TRBJ2-5; clone_size: -; cdr3_aa: CSADRVETQYF
v_call: TRBV12-3/TRBV12-4; j_call: TRBJ1-5; clone_size: few; cdr3_aa: CASSSGPPQHF
v_call: TRBV2; j_call: TRBJ1-5; clone_size: -; cdr3_aa: CASSLDSVTKPQHF
v_call: TRBV7-9; j_call: TRBJ2-6; clone_size: many; cdr3_aa: CASKQDLSGANVLTF
v_call: TRBV2; j_call: TRBJ1-5; clone_size: many; cdr3_aa: CASSELRGNQPQHF
v_call: TRBV13; j_call: TRBJ1-3; clone_size: few; cdr3_aa: CASSHGGTAHSGNTIYF
v_call: TRBV9; j_call: TRBJ2-1; clone_size: many; cdr3_aa: CASSKTSGNEQFF
v_call: TRBV10-3; j_call: TRBJ2-7; clone_size: many; cdr3_aa: CAIRFSGTGSEQYF
v_call: TRBV2; j_call: TRBJ2-7; clone_size: many; cdr3_aa: CASKTDRSSYEQYF
v_call: TRBV5-1; j_call: TRBJ1-4; clone_size: many; cdr3_aa: CASSLEGATNEKLFF
v_call: TRBV28; j_call: TRBJ1-2; clone_size: -; cdr3_aa: CASSAPGGGYTF
v_call: TRBV18; j_call: TRBJ1-1; clone_size: many; cdr3_aa: CASSPSQGPEAFF
v_call: TRBV3-1; j_call: TRBJ2-5; clone_size: many; cdr3_aa: CASSRGTSGRAGF
v_call: TRBV7-8; j_call: TRBJ2-2; clone_size: few; cdr3_aa: CASSGSTSGNTGELFF
v_call: TRBV6-1; j_call: TRBJ2-5; clone_size: many; cdr3_aa: CASSDGLPGTGKETQYF